This TCR beta chain was sequenced for a study of blood T cell repertoires in COVID-19. Study summary: COVID-19 samples from acute and convalescent phases originated in the United States, Italy and Spain. PBMCs, B-cell-depleted T cells, or T cells were the source of the cDNA or gDNA that made up the material.

V dropped 5 bases and J dropped 4; count of bases not matched to a gene: 7. The length of the CDR3 is 16 residues. Germline-derived CDR1 and CDR2 are SGHTA and FQGTGA. Original processing methods: Amplification with reference gene primers provided the estimates of nucleated cell counts. Sequencing used immunoSEQ multiplex PCR; TCRdb keeps in-frame clones, though not all of them. V and J calls and clone size come straight from that table; D and trimming were deduced from the DNA. Of 90,000 to 130,000 clones listed, approximately 83% were seen once; the top ten hold roughly 0.83%. The sequence was obtained from a woman in her 70s with acute or convalescent COVID-19. The material sequenced was peripheral blood. The chain has TRBV7-3 and TRBJ2-2, with TRBD2 identical over 10 bases. This chain's CDR3 is CASSNPSGSVTGELFF. CDR3 nucleotides: TGTGCCAGCAGCAACCCTAGCGGGAGTGTCACCGGGGAGCTGTTTTTT.